This TCR beta chain originates from a study of cytomegalovirus exposure and HLA in healthy donors. Overall study: Tens of millions of unique TCRs from HLA-typed donors made up an early data release.

Primers included in the PCR were 60 Vbeta and 13 Jbeta primers. Profiling relied on immunoSEQ multiplex PCR, and the TCRdb table lists in-frame clones only, not all of them. The data show some 190,000 clones, more than 75% seen once. In its sample, this clone was seen once. Its target is unknown. Trimming pared 0 bases from V and 1 base from J, leaving 11 bases between. The CDR3 is made up of 16 amino acids. Germline CDR1 reads SEHNR; CDR2 reads FQNEAQ (reference sequence). Study-wide results and caveats: TCR beta V segments were, for the most part, productive about 87% or about 30% of the time in an earlier analysis. It has been reported that TCR beta sequences accurately predicted the HLA-A and HLA-B alleles of most subjects. HLA alleles showed associations with approximately 15,000 TCR beta sequences in a later analysis, at a 0.05 false discovery rate.

The V gene is TRBV7-9, the J gene TRBJ2-3; weak D call: TRBD1 (7 bases). The receptor was derived from a woman aged 25 to 39 in good health and CMV-seropositive. Sequenced sample: PBMCs. The CDR3 DNA is TGTGCCAGCAGCTTAGCGCGGGACAGCCGCACAGATACGCAGTATTTT. Translation: CASSLARDSRTDTQYF.